The entry that follows covers one T cell receptor beta chain sequence. Original processing notes: Estimates of nucleated cell counts were drawn from the amplification of reference gene primers. The protocol was immunoSEQ multiplex PCR, while the TCRdb copy is restricted to in-frame clones and leaves out a portion. That table supplies the V and J calls and clone size; D and trimming were determined from the DNA. The sample contains about 240,000 clones, roughly 80% of which appear only once. These data belong to a study of blood T cell repertoires in COVID-19. At the level of the study: The United States, Italy and Spain were the sources of the acute and convalescent COVID-19 samples. T cells, B-cell-depleted T cells, or PBMCs supplied cDNA or gDNA.

The ends were cut back, 0 bases at V and 7 bases at J, with 15 bases in the middle. The CDR3 extends over 16 amino acids. Germline V gene lookup returns CDR1 SGHTA and CDR2 FQGNSA. This chain joins TRBV7-2 and TRBJ1-4, with unresolved D. This clonotype originated in a woman aged 18-29 years with acute or convalescent COVID-19. The source material was peripheral blood. The CDR3 nucleotides are TGTGCCAGCAGCTTAGCGACCGGGTTGATGGGTGAAAAACTGTTTTTT. It translates to CASSLATGLMGEKLFF.